The rows below give T cell receptor beta chains drawn from one sample of a study of cytomegalovirus exposure and HLA in healthy donors. TCRdb's table, derived via immunoSEQ multiplex PCR, lists solely in-frame clones and lacks some. The sample has roughly 100,000 clones, roughly 71% seen once; the top ten hold about a tenth. Material: PBMCs. The source is a man aged 40-49 years in good health and CMV-seropositive. Both conserved end residues are part of each CDR3. Each record gives: V gene, D gene, J gene, clone size, CDR3 DNA, CDR3 protein. A D gene is named only where the DNA matches it firmly. Clone size is shown for a subset of rows, as once, few, many or a class of expanded clone.

TRBV7-2	.	TRBJ1-4	.	TGTGCCAGCAGCTTACGAGGAGACGGTAATGAAAAACTGTTTTTT	CASSLRGDGNEKLFF
TRBV7-9	.	TRBJ1-4	.	TGTGCCAGCAGCTTATTGACAGAAGAAAAACTGTTTTTT	CASSLLTEEKLFF
TRBV7-2	.	TRBJ2-3	.	TGTGCCAGCAGCTTAGCCGGTGGGGCGGCAGATACGCAGTATTTT	CASSLAGGAADTQYF
TRBV6-5	.	TRBJ2-7	.	TGTGCCAGCAGTTACGAGGCGGGAAGGTACTACGAGCAGTACTTC	CASSYEAGRYYEQYF
TRBV5-1	.	TRBJ1-3	.	TGCGCCAGCAGCTTGGGCGACTCAGGAAACACCATATATTTT	CASSLGDSGNTIYF
TRBV13	TRBD1	TRBJ2-1	.	TGTGCCAGCGCGGACAGGGCCAATGAGCAGTTCTTC	CASADRANEQFF
TRBV28	.	TRBJ1-3	.	TGTGCCAGCAGTTTACCCTTACAGGGAGACACCATATATTTT	CASSLPLQGDTIYF
TRBV29-1	.	TRBJ1-1	.	TGCAGCGTTGAGCGGAACACTGAAGCTTTCTTT	CSVERNTEAFF
TRBV7-3	TRBD1	TRBJ2-1	.	TGTGCCAGCAGCTCTAGACAGGGTGGCAATGAGCAGTTCTTC	CASSSRQGGNEQFF
TRBV6-1	.	TRBJ1-1	.	TGTGCCAGCAGTGAAAAGGGGTGGCTTTGGACCGAAGCTTTCTTT	CASSEKGWLWTEAFF
TRBV5-6	TRBD1	TRBJ1-5	.	TGTGCCAGCAGCTACGGGACAGGGTCTCAGCCCCAGCATTTT	CASSYGTGSQPQHF
TRBV9	TRBD2	TRBJ2-5	.	TGTGCCAGCAGCGCAGGAGGACTAGTCTCAGAGACCCAGTACTTC	CASSAGGLVSETQYF
TRBV6-5	.	TRBJ1-5	few	TGTGCCAGCAGTTACAGAGGGAATCAGCCCCAGCATTTT	CASSYRGNQPQHF
TRBV14	TRBD1	TRBJ1-5	.	TGTGCCAGCAGCCAGACAGGGTATCAGCCCCAGCATTTT	CASSQTGYQPQHF
TRBV5-1	.	TRBJ1-6	.	TGCGCCAGCAGCGTCAGGGGACATAATTCACCCCTCCACTTT	CASSVRGHNSPLHF
TRBV19	TRBD1	TRBJ1-2	.	TGTGCCAGTAGTATTGGGACAGGCGGCTACACCTTC	CASSIGTGGYTF
TRBV7-9	.	TRBJ2-7	.	TGTGCCAGCAGCTTAGGACCCCTCGGGGACGAGCAGTACTTC	CASSLGPLGDEQYF
TRBV18	.	TRBJ1-4	.	TGTGCCAGCTCCCTAGACAGGGAAAAACTGTTTTTT	CASSLDREKLFF
TRBV7-3	.	TRBJ2-1	once	TGTGCCAGCAGCAACGGGGGTGGGCAGTTCTTC	CASSNGGGQFF
TRBV29-1	TRBD1	TRBJ2-7	.	TGCAGCGTTGAAGATCACCAGGGGGCTAGGTACGAGCAGTACTTC	CSVEDHQGARYEQYF
TRBV29-1	TRBD2	TRBJ2-3	.	TGCAGCACGACTAGCTCAGATACGCAGTATTTT	CSTTSSDTQYF
TRBV4-1	.	TRBJ2-4	few	TGCGCCAGCAGCCCCCTTGGTTTGGAGGGATTTTCCAAAAACATTCAGTACTTC	CASSPLGLEGFSKNIQYF
TRBV7-3	.	TRBJ2-5	.	TGTGCCAGCAGCTTAGGGTTGGCGGGCCCCCAAGAGACCCAGTACTTC	CASSLGLAGPQETQYF
TRBV10-3	.	TRBJ2-2	.	TGTGCCATCAGTGACTTCACGGGAAACACCGGGGAGCTGTTTTTT	CAISDFTGNTGELFF
TRBV6-6	.	TRBJ1-1	.	TGTGCCAGCAGGGGAGGGAATCGAGCTTTCTTT	CASRGGNRAFF
TRBV15	.	TRBJ2-5	.	TGTGCCACCAGCAGCCATCCCCCAGCGCAACAAGAGACCCAGTACTTC	CATSSHPPAQQETQYF
TRBV30	TRBD2	TRBJ2-5	.	TGTGCCTGGGGGGAGGGGCAAGAGACCCAGTACTTC	CAWGEGQETQYF
TRBV28	.	TRBJ2-2	.	TGTGCCAGCAGTTTACCCCAGGGGAACACCGGGGAGCTGTTTTTT	CASSLPQGNTGELFF
TRBV4-2	TRBD2	TRBJ2-2	.	TGTGCCAGCAGCCCCACTAGCGGGGGGAACACCGGGGAGCTGTTTTTT	CASSPTSGGNTGELFF
TRBV10-3	.	TRBJ1-5	few	TGTGCCATCAGTGACACCGGAGGCAATCAGCCCCAGCATTTT	CAISDTGGNQPQHF
TRBV10-3	TRBD2	TRBJ2-1	.	TGTGCCATCGGGACTAACAATGAGCAGTTCTTC	CAIGTNNEQFF
TRBV21-1	.	TRBJ1-1	few	TGTGCCAGCAGCAAAGGGGAGGGAGGTGCGGTCACTGAAGCTTTCTTT	CASSKGEGGAVTEAFF
TRBV10-3	TRBD1	TRBJ2-7	.	TGTGCCATCGCCGGGACAGAATCCTACGAGCAGTACTTC	CAIAGTESYEQYF
TRBV19	.	TRBJ1-5	.	TGTGCCAGTAGTAATAGACAGCCCAATCAGCCCCAGCATTTT	CASSNRQPNQPQHF
TRBV29-1	TRBD1	TRBJ1-2	.	TGCAGCGGGCGACAGGGGTTTTATGGCTACACCTTC	CSGRQGFYGYTF
TRBV7-2	.	TRBJ2-3	.	TGTGCCAGCAGCCATTATGAGGATACGCAGTATTTT	CASSHYEDTQYF
TRBV2	.	TRBJ2-3	.	TGTGCCAGCAGGGCGGGACTCCGCACAGATACGCAGTATTTT	CASRAGLRTDTQYF
TRBV29-1	.	TRBJ2-7	.	TGCAGCGTTGGCCCTCGGGTAGGTTCCTACGAGCAGTACTTC	CSVGPRVGSYEQYF
TRBV5-1	TRBD1	TRBJ2-5	few	TGCGCCAGCAGCTTAGGGGACAGGGCTGAAGAGACCCAGTACTTC	CASSLGDRAEETQYF
TRBV14	.	TRBJ1-2	once	TGTGCCAGCAGCCAGATAGGAGGGACCTATGGCTACACCTTC	CASSQIGGTYGYTF
TRBV19	.	TRBJ1-5	once	TGTGCCAGTAGTATCCCGGCAGGTGGTCAGCCCCAGCATTTT	CASSIPAGGQPQHF
TRBV28	TRBD1	TRBJ1-1	.	TGTGCCAGCAGTCTAACCCCGACAGGGGGCAAAAAAGCTTTCTTT	CASSLTPTGGKKAFF
TRBV5-4	.	TRBJ2-1	.	TGTGCCAGCAGCTCCGGTCCTCCCGAGCAGTTCTTC	CASSSGPPEQFF
TRBV7-9	TRBD1	TRBJ1-4	.	TGTGCCAGCAGTTTGGACAGGGCGAATGAAAAACTGTTTTTT	CASSLDRANEKLFF
TRBV29-1	.	TRBJ2-2	.	TGCAGCGTTGTAACCGGGGCCGGGGAGCTGTTTTTT	CSVVTGAGELFF
TRBV6-4	.	TRBJ1-1	few	TGTGCCAGCAGTGATTGGGGGGGGTCTGAAGCTTTCTTT	CASSDWGGSEAFF
TRBV19	TRBD1	TRBJ1-5	.	TGTGCCAGTAGTCGCACAGGGGGATGGCAGCCCCAGCATTTT	CASSRTGGWQPQHF
TRBV7-9	TRBD1	TRBJ1-5	.	TGTGCCAGCAGCTTAGGGATAGGACAGGTTAGCAATCAGCCCCAGCATTTT	CASSLGIGQVSNQPQHF
TRBV6-5	.	TRBJ1-1	.	TGTGCCAGCAGCTACGGACAGATCAGCACTGAAGCTTTCTTT	CASSYGQISTEAFF
TRBV30	TRBD1	TRBJ2-5	.	TGTGCTTGGGGAGTGGTAGGGGGCGCAGAGACCCAGTACTTC	CAWGVVGGAETQYF
TRBV6-4	.	TRBJ2-3	.	TGTGCCAGCAGTGACTCGGTAGCTAGCACAGATACGCAGTATTTT	CASSDSVASTDTQYF
TRBV13	TRBD1	TRBJ2-1	.	TGTGCCAGCAGCGAACGGGACAGGGGCTACAATGAGCAGTTCTTC	CASSERDRGYNEQFF
TRBV21-1	.	TRBJ1-2	.	TGTGCCAGCAGCAAAGAGAGGACAGCTAACTATGGCTACACCTTC	CASSKERTANYGYTF
TRBV7-9	.	TRBJ1-1	.	TGTGCCAGCAGCTTGCGGGGTACTGAAGCTTTCTTT	CASSLRGTEAFF
TRBV4-1	.	TRBJ2-1	.	TGCGCCAGCAGCCCATGGCGGAGCTCCTACAATGAGCAGTTCTTC	CASSPWRSSYNEQFF
TRBV29-1	.	TRBJ1-2	few	TGCAGCGACGACAGTGTCTATGGCTACACCTTC	CSDDSVYGYTF
TRBV18	.	TRBJ1-1	.	TGTGCCAGCTCACCACAACCAAGACAGGTTCACATGAACACTGAAGCTTTCTTT	CASSPQPRQVHMNTEAFF
TRBV7-9	.	TRBJ1-4	few	TGTGCCAGCAGCCCCCCACTTAGTGAACGGGGTAACGAAAAACTGTTTTTT	CASSPPLSERGNEKLFF
TRBV19	.	TRBJ2-2	few	TGTGCCAGTAGTCTGGTACATATCAACACCGGGGAGCTGTTTTTT	CASSLVHINTGELFF